Included here is one T cell receptor (beta chain) sequence, with context. Its specificity is not known. This sample is drawn from a study of monozygotic twins with inflammatory bowel disease. TCRdb derives one entry per CDR3 protein from the 5' RACE reads, leaving out DNA. The sample totals over 100,000 distinct CDR3 sequences; its top ten clones hold roughly 12%. Germline V CDR1 and CDR2: MNHEY, SMNVEV (reference sequence). This CDR3 region has 13 residues. Study-level points and caveats: For IBD patients, clonotypes shared with others were fewer than for healthy twins, especially with disease activity.

The specimen was blood. This receptor was taken from a human donor with ulcerative colitis or Crohn's disease, or a healthy co-twin of an affected twin (not recorded which). J is TRBJ2-7 and V is TRBV27; TCRdb designates TRBD1, a call that cannot be tested without DNA. The CDR3 here is CASSFQGSYEQYF.